The subject of this entry is one T cell receptor beta chain. What it binds is not known. V dropped 9 bases and J dropped 1 base, with 19 bases sitting between them. The germline gives CDR1 MDHEN, CDR2 SYDVKM. The CDR3 length is 15 residues. Time point of the sample: newly diagnosed, previously untreated cHL patient sample. Untreated, newly diagnosed classical Hodgkin lymphoma PBMCs were used for comparison. Sequencing was performed with immunoSEQ multiplex PCR; in TCRdb, only in-frame clones are kept and a portion is missing. The sample records around 17,000 clones, roughly 81% being singletons. The data are from a study of PD-1 blockade in classical Hodgkin lymphoma. Study-wide findings and caveats: Newly diagnosed patients were reported to exhibit reduced baseline TCR diversity relative to healthy donors. Still unresolved is the cause of the repertoire differences, which may be disease activity or prior therapy.

Sequencing used peripheral blood mononuclear cells (PBMCs). The sequence derives from a human donor with classical Hodgkin lymphoma. The chain combines TRBV28 with TRBJ2-7; D gene uncertain. The CDR3 DNA is TGTGCCAGTAAGTGGTGGGCAGACTTGTCCTACGAGCAGTACTTC. It codes for CASKWWADLSYEQYF.